The rows below give T cell receptor beta chains drawn from one sample of a study of T-cell reconstitution after alpha-beta-depleted transplantation in children. TCRdb processed the PCR reads anew with MiXCR; each CDR3 protein has one entry. The sample yields fewer than 550,000 distinct CDR3 sequences, about an eighth seen once. The sample consisted of PBMCs, mostly from graft donor cells, taken 180 days after TCRalphabeta/CD19-depleted stem cell transplant. The receptors here all came from a female patient between 2 and 15 years old who had a stem cell transplant for aplastic anemia, so the T cells may come from the graft donor. CDR3s include the opening cysteine and the closing phenylalanine or tryptophan. The D gene is left open where the match is weak. Expanded clones get a size class; other rows say once, few or many, or leave the size out.

>NA|TRBJ1-4|few|15|TRBV7-9
TGTGCCAGCAGCTTAGCCACGGGGGCGCGCGAAAAACTGTTTTTT
CASSLATGAREKLFF
>TRBD1|TRBJ2-7|NA|16|TRBV28
TGTGCCAGCAGTTTAGGGGGGACAGGGTTGTCCTACGACCAGTACTTC
CASSLGGTGLSYDQYF
>NA|TRBJ2-3|NA|16|TRBV6-2/TRBV6-3
TGTGCCAGCAGTCCTGCCCACGGGAGACACCCAGATACGCAGTATTTT
CASSPAHGRHPDTQYF
>TRBD1|TRBJ2-5|NA|16|TRBV5-1
TGCGCCAGCAGCCCTGGAGGCCAAGGGGGCTACGAGACCCAGTACTTC
CASSPGGQGGYETQYF
>NA|TRBJ1-5|many|13|TRBV27
TGTGCTGGGGGCTCCGAGGGCAATCAGCCCCAGCATTTT
CAGGSEGNQPQHF
>NA|TRBJ1-2|few|14|TRBV12-3/TRBV12-4
TGTGCCAGCAGTTTATGGGCGGCGAGGAATGGCTACACCTTC
CASSLWAARNGYTF
>TRBD2|TRBJ2-3|few|14|TRBV7-9
TGTGCCAGCAGCTCTGCGGGAGCAGCAGATACGCAGTATTTT
CASSSAGAADTQYF
>NA|TRBJ2-5|few|15|TRBV28
TGTGCCAGCAGTTTGGGGGTCAGGGGCCAAGAGACCCAGTACTTC
CASSLGVRGQETQYF
>TRBD2|TRBJ2-7|NA|14|TRBV28
TGTGCCAGCAGTCTCTCTCGCGGGAGCTACGAGCAGTACTTC
CASSLSRGSYEQYF
>NA|TRBJ1-5|NA|13|TRBV20-1
TGCAGTGCTAGTTGGGGAACTAATCAGCCCCAGCATTTT
CSASWGTNQPQHF
>NA|TRBJ2-1|few|13|TRBV7-2
TGTGCCAGCAGCCCCTGGGTGGGCAATGAGCAGTTCTTC
CASSPWVGNEQFF
>TRBD2|TRBJ2-3|few|15|TRBV7-2
TGTGCCAGCAGCTTGGGACTAGCGGGAGTGAATACGCAGTATTTT
CASSLGLAGVNTQYF
>NA|TRBJ1-1|few|15|TRBV7-3
TGTGCCAGCAGCTTTACAGGGACTATGAACACTGAAGCTTTCTTT
CASSFTGTMNTEAFF
>NA|TRBJ1-2|NA|14|TRBV28
TGTGCCAGCCATCCGGGAGGGGCGCCCTATGGCTACACCTTC
CASHPGGAPYGYTF
>TRBD1|TRBJ2-7|few|15|TRBV5-1
TGCGCCAGCAGCTTGACCACCGGGACAGGGGCCGAGCAGTACTTC
CASSLTTGTGAEQYF
>TRBD1|TRBJ1-1|NA|13|TRBV6-1
TGTGCCAGCAGAGGGGACAGCTCCACTGAAGCTTTCTTT
CASRGDSSTEAFF
>NA|TRBJ2-1|many|10|TRBV20-1
TGCAGTGCTAGAGGGTACACGCTATTCTTC
CSARGYTLFF
>NA|TRBJ1-2|many|13|TRBV3-1
TGTGCCAGCAGACGACCGGGGGGTGAAGGCTACACCTTC
CASRRPGGEGYTF
>NA|TRBJ2-3|few|15|TRBV28
TGTGCCAGCAGACCCACTAGCCCACTCGGGGATACGCAGTATTTT
CASRPTSPLGDTQYF
>NA|TRBJ2-7|NA|17|TRBV28
TGTGCCAGTGGTCTAGGGGTCGGGGGACATCACTCCTACGAGCAGTACTTC
CASGLGVGGHHSYEQYF
>TRBD1|TRBJ1-2|NA|16|TRBV6-5
TGTGCCAGCAGTTACGGACAGGGCCGTGCTAACTATGGCTACACCTTC
CASSYGQGRANYGYTF
>NA|TRBJ2-7|NA|14|TRBV6-5
TGTGCCAGCAGTTATAGACAGGTACCCTACGAGCAGTGCTTC
CASSYRQVPYEQCF
>TRBD1|TRBJ2-5|NA|15|TRBV5-1
TGCGCCAGCATCACACCGACAGGGATCCAAGAGACCCAGTACTTC
CASITPTGIQETQYF
>NA|TRBJ2-5|NA|14|TRBV10-3
TGTGCCATCAGTGCGGGTCCTAAACAAGAGACCCAGTACTTC
CAISAGPKQETQYF
>NA|TRBJ2-7|NA|13|TRBV6-5
TGTGCCAGCAGTTACGGTCGGGCAGGGCAGGAGTACTTC
CASSYGRAGQEYF
>NA|TRBJ2-2|few|13|TRBV29-1
TGCAGCGTTTCCGAGGGGAACACCGGGGAGCTGTTTTTT
CSVSEGNTGELFF
>TRBD2|TRBJ2-3|few|17|TRBV5-1
TGCGCCAGCAGCTTCCCAGCGGGAGCGGTGGGCACAGATACGCAGTATTTT
CASSFPAGAVGTDTQYF
>TRBD2|TRBJ2-1|many|19|TRBV5-1
TGCGCCAGCAGGCCCCTAGATGGGAGGGCCTTTGGGACCTACAATGAGCAGTTCTTC
CASRPLDGRAFGTYNEQFF